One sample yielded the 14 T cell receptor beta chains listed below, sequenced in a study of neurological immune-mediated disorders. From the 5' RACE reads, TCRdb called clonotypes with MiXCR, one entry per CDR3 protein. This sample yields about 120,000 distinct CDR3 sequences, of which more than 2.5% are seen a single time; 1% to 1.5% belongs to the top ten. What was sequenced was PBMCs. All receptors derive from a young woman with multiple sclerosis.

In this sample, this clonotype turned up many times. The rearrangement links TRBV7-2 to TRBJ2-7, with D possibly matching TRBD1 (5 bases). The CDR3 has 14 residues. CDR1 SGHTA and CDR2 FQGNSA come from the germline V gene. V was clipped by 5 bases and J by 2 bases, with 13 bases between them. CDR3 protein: CASSLRQPPYEQYF. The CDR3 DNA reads TGTGCCAGCAGCCTCCGACAGCCCCCCTACGAGCAGTACTTC. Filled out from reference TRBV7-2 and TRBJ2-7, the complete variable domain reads GAGVSQSPSNKVTEKGKDVELRCDPISGHTALYWYRQSLGQGLEFLIYFQGNSAPDKSGLPSDRFSAERTGGSVSTLTIQRTQQEDSAVYLCASSLRQPPYEQYFGPGTRLTVT.

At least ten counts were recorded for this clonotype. CDR3 sequence: CASSPPAANTGELFF. DNA of the CDR3: TGTGCCAGCTCACCACCAGCCGCGAACACCGGGGAGCTGTTTTTT. This chain joins TRBV18 and TRBJ2-2; D remains ambiguous. Germline assignment: CDR1 KGHSH and CDR2 LQKENI. Between the trimmed V and J ends, which lost 0 bases and 0 bases, there was a span of 5 bases. The CDR3 contains 15 residues. Complete variable domain (other parts from reference TRBV18 and TRBJ2-2): NAGVMQNPRHLVRRRGQEARLRCSPMKGHSHVYWYRQLPEEGLKFMVYLQKENIIDESGMPKERFSAEFPKEGPSILRIQQVVRGDSAAYFCASSPPAANTGELFFGEGSRLTVL.

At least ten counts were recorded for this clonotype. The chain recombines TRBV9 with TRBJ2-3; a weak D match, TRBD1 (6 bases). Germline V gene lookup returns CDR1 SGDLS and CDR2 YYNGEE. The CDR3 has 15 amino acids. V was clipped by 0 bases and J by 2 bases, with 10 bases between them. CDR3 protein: CASSVGGGHTDTQYF. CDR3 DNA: TGTGCCAGCAGCGTAGGTGGGGGCCACACAGATACGCAGTATTTT.

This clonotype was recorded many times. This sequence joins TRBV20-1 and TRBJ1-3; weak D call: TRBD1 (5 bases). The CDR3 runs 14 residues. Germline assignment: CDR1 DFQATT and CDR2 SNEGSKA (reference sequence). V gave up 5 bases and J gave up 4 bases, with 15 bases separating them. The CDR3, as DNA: TGCAGTGCTCTTCCGGGACCCAAAGGAAACACCATATATTTT. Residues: CSALPGPKGNTIYF.

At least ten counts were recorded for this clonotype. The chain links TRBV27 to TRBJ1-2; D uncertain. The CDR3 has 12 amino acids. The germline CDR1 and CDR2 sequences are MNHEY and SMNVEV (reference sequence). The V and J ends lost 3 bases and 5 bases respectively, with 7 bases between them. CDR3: CASSFTGYGYTF. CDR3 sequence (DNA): TGTGCCAGCAGTTTTACTGGGTATGGCTACACCTTC.

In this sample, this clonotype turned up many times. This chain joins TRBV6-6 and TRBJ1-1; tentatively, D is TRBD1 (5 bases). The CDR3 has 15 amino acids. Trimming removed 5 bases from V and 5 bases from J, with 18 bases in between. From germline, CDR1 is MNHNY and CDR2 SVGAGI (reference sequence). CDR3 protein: CASSQLGTPGTEAFF. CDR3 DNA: TGTGCCAGCAGTCAGCTAGGGACGCCCGGAACTGAAGCTTTCTTT.

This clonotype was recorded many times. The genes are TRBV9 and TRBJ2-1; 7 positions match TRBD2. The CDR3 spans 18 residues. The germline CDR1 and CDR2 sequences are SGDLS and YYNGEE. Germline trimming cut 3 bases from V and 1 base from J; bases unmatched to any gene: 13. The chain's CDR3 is CASSAGGYAGVSYNEQFF. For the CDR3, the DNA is TGTGCCAGCAGCGCCGGGGGTTATGCGGGAGTATCCTACAATGAGCAGTTCTTC.

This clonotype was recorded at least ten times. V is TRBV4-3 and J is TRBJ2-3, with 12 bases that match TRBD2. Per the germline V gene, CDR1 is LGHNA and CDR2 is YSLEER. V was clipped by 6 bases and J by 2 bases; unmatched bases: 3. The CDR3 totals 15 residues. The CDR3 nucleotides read TGCGCCAGCAGTCTAGCGGGAGGGCCCACAGATACGCAGTATTTT. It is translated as CASSLAGGPTDTQYF.

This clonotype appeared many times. This CDR3 is CASSTGAWTEAFF. CDR3 nucleotides: TGTGCCAGCAGTACAGGGGCATGGACTGAAGCTTTCTTT. This chain links TRBV6-5 with TRBJ1-1; 7 bases are shared with TRBD1. In germline, CDR1 is MNHEY, CDR2 SVGAGI. Trimming at V came to 5 bases and at J to 5 bases, leaving 5 bases not matched to a gene. The CDR3 extends over 13 amino acids.

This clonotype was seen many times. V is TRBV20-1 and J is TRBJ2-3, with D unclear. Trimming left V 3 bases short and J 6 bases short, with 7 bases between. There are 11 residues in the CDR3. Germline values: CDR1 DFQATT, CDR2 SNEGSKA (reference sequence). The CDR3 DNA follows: TGCAGTGCTAGGATCCCTGATACGCAGTATTTT. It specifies CSARIPDTQYF.

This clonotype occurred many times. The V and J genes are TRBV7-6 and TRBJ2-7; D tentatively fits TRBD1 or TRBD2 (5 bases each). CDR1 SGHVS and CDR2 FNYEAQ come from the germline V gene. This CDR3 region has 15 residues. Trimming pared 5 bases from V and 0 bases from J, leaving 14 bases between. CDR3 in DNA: TGTGCCAGCAGCCCCGGTTGGGGACCCTCCTACGAGCAGTACTTC. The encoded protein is CASSPGWGPSYEQYF.

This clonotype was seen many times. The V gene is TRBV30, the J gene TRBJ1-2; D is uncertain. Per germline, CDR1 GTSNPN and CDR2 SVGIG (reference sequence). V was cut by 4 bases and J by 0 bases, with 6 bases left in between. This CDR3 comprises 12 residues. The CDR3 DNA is TGTGCCTGGACCGTAGCTAACTATGGCTACACCTTC. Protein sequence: CAWTVANYGYTF.

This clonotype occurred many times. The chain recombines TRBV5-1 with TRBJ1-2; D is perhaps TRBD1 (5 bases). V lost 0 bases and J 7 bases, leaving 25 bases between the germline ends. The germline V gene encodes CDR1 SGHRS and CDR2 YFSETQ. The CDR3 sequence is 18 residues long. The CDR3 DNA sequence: TGCGCCAGCAGCTTGGGTCTTGGAGGGGCCGGCGGTAGTGTTGGCTACACCTTC. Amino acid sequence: CASSLGLGGAGGSVGYTF.

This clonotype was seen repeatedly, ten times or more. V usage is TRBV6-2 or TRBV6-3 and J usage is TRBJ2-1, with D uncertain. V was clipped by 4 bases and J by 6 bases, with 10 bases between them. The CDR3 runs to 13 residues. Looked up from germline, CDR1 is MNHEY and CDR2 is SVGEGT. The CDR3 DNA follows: TGTGCCAGCAGTTTGGGATCATCCAATGAGCAGTTCTTC. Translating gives CASSLGSSNEQFF.